Each of the 27 T cell receptor beta chains below was sequenced from the same sample in a study of cytomegalovirus exposure and HLA in healthy donors. Vbeta (60) and Jbeta (13) primers were used in the PCR. Sequenced by immunoSEQ multiplex PCR; TCRdb stores in-frame clones only, minus some. The table shows 150,000 or so clones, with roughly four fifths occurring only once. Input material: PBMCs. The receptors originated from a woman aged 40 to 49 in good health and CMV-seronegative.

V and J are TRBV7-2 and TRBJ2-5; 8 nucleotides line up with TRBD1. J was trimmed by 11 bases and V by 5 bases; bases with no gene match: 10. The V gene's germline CDR1 is SGHTA and CDR2 FQGNSA. CDR3 length: 13 residues. The CDR3 region has the DNA TGTGCCAGCAGCGATGGACAGGGTAGGCCTCAGTACTTC. Translation: CASSDGQGRPQYF. Combining the CDR3 with reference TRBV7-2 and TRBJ2-5 gives the whole variable domain GAGVSQSPSNKVTEKGKDVELRCDPISGHTALYWYRQSLGQGLEFLIYFQGNSAPDKSGLPSDRFSAERTGGSVSTLTIQRTQQEDSAVYLCASSDGQGRPQYFGPGTRLLVL.

This chain joins TRBV5-1 and TRBJ2-3; TRBD2 might be the D (7 bases). V gave up 4 bases and J gave up 6 bases, with 21 bases separating them. CDR3 length: 16 residues. In germline, CDR1 is SGHRS, CDR2 YFSETQ. The chain's CDR3 is CASSSAQGGWADTQYF. DNA for the CDR3: TGCGCCAGCAGCAGCGCACAGGGAGGGTGGGCGGATACGCAGTATTTT. Complete variable domain (other parts from reference TRBV5-1 and TRBJ2-3): KAGVTQTPRYLIKTRGQQVTLSCSPISGHRSVSWYQQTPGQGLQFLFEYFSETQRNKGNFPGRFSGRQFSNSRSEMNVSTLELGDSALYLCASSSAQGGWADTQYFGPGTRLTVL.

J is TRBJ2-5 and V is TRBV9, with TRBD1 matching 8 bases. V dropped 2 bases and J dropped 5; count of bases not matched to a gene: 14. Germline CDR1 and CDR2: SGDLS and YYNGEE. The CDR3 covers 17 residues. The DNA of the CDR3 is TGTGCCAGCAGCGTCGGAACATCAGGGGGCGCGGAGGAGACCCAGTACTTC. Translating it yields CASSVGTSGGAEETQYF.

This clone was seen only a few times. The V and J genes are TRBV18 and TRBJ1-4; 9 bases fit TRBD1. Unmatched junction bases numbered 6, after V lost 0 bases and J lost 10 bases. The germline gives CDR1 KGHSH, CDR2 LQKENI. This CDR3 contains 15 residues. This chain's CDR3 is CASSPPGQGWGKLFF. The CDR3 coding sequence is TGTGCCAGCTCACCACCTGGACAGGGGTGGGGAAAACTGTTTTTT.

J is TRBJ2-7 and V is TRBV7-4; 8 nucleotides match TRBD2. The J segment lost 3 bases and the V segment lost 5 bases, leaving 12 bases of the junction unmatched. In germline, CDR1 is SGHVT, CDR2 SQSDAQ. The CDR3 length is 16 residues. The CDR3 sequence: CASSGEASGGLYEQYF. For the CDR3, the DNA is TGTGCCAGCAGCGGGGAGGCAAGCGGGGGCCTCTACGAGCAGTACTTC.

The chain uses TRBV27 and TRBJ2-5; D remains ambiguous. Between the trimmed V and J ends, which lost 5 bases and 1 base, there was a span of 17 bases. Germline CDR1 and CDR2: MNHEY and SMNVEV (reference sequence). There are 16 residues in the CDR3. The CDR3 spells CASSIRLASIQETQYF. CDR3 nucleotides: TGTGCCAGCAGTATCCGATTAGCCTCCATCCAAGAGACCCAGTACTTC.

The chain uses TRBV9 and TRBJ2-2; 7 bases fit TRBD2. The CDR3 has 16 residues. With 3 bases clipped from V and 6 bases from J, the junction kept 11 bases outside the gene matches. Per the germline V gene, CDR1 is SGDLS and CDR2 is YYNGEE. CDR3 in amino acids: CASSASAGSVAGELFF. In nucleotides, the CDR3 is TGTGCCAGCAGCGCCTCAGCGGGGAGTGTCGCCGGGGAGCTGTTTTTT.

V gene TRBV28 combines with J gene TRBJ1-1; D is unclear. With 2 bases removed from V and 4 bases from J, the gap between germline ends came to 11 bases. CDR3 length equals 14 residues. Germline V gene lookup returns CDR1 MDHEN and CDR2 SYDVKM. The CDR3 sequence is CASSLGGLGTEAFF. CDR3 sequence (DNA): TGTGCCAGCAGTTTAGGAGGGTTGGGCACTGAAGCTTTCTTT.

The chain carries TRBV2 and TRBJ1-4, with D maybe TRBD1 (6 bases). The CDR3 consists of 15 residues. The germline CDR1 and CDR2 sequences are SNHLY and FYNNEI. V was trimmed by 7 bases and J by 3 bases, leaving 15 bases between them. CDR3 in amino acids: CASIKGGLANEKLFF. The CDR3 DNA sequence: TGTGCCAGCATTAAGGGGGGGCTGGCTAATGAAAAACTGTTTTTT. The full variable domain, in which reference TRBV2 and TRBJ1-4 provide the parts outside the CDR3, is EPEVTQTPSHQVTQMGQEVILRCVPISNHLYFYWYRQILGQKVEFLVSFYNNEISEKSEIFDDQFSVERPDGSNFTLKIRSTKLEDSAMYFCASIKGGLANEKLFFGSGTQLSVL.

DNA for the CDR3: TGTGCCAGCAGCTTAGATGGAGAAGGTGAGCAGTTCTTC. It encodes CASSLDGEGEQFF. The V call is TRBV11-2, the J call TRBJ2-1, with D hard to call. V lost 0 bases, J lost 9 bases, and 9 bases lay in between. The CDR3 length is 13 residues. Germline-derived CDR1 and CDR2 are SGHAT and FQNNGV.

This chain links TRBV19 with TRBJ1-4, with TRBD1 matching over 7 bases. This CDR3 has 18 amino acids. Germline values: CDR1 LNHDA, CDR2 SQIVND (reference sequence). Trimming took 8 bases from V and 0 from J; bases not matched to a gene: 15. This CDR3 reads CASHPTTGTAATNEKLFF. The DNA for the CDR3 is TGTGCCAGTCACCCCACTACCGGGACAGCCGCAACTAATGAAAAACTGTTTTTT.

The V and J genes are TRBV4-1 and TRBJ2-7; unclear D gene. Germline V gene sequence: CDR1 MGHRA, CDR2 YSYEKL. This CDR3 is built from 16 residues. V was pared by 4 bases and J by 2 bases, with 18 bases between. CDR3 DNA sequence: TGCGCCAGCAGCCTAGCCCACACCGAGAGGCCCTACGAGCAGTACTTC. Translated: CASSLAHTERPYEQYF.

This chain joins TRBV28 and TRBJ1-1, with D possibly being TRBD1 (6 bases). Germline V gives CDR1 MDHEN, CDR2 SYDVKM. With 8 bases removed from V and 4 bases from J, the gap between germline ends came to 11 bases. The CDR3 loop spans 12 amino acids. DNA of the CDR3: TGTGCCAGCGGGAGGGGGACCACTGAAGCTTTCTTT. Protein sequence: CASGRGTTEAFF.

Of note for this clone: Other DNA sequences in the same sample also yield this CDR3. The rearrangement uses TRBV7-3 and TRBJ2-2; D may be TRBD2 (5 bases). Germline assignment: CDR1 SGHTA and CDR2 FQGTGA. This CDR3 comprises 14 residues. The V end was cut by 5 bases, the J end by 5 bases, with 12 bases between. The CDR3 coding sequence is TGTGCCAGCAGCCCTTCTCCGGGGACCGGGGAGCTGTTTTTT. It encodes CASSPSPGTGELFF.

This clone was observed a handful of times. The chain joins TRBV28 to TRBJ1-2; D is undetermined. V was trimmed by 7 bases and J by 0 bases, leaving 9 bases between them. Germline values: CDR1 MDHEN, CDR2 SYDVKM. This CDR3 is 13 amino acids long. CDR3 bases: TGTGCCAGCAACGTACAGACTAACTATGGCTACACCTTC. Translating gives CASNVQTNYGYTF.

The chain is built from TRBV11-3 and TRBJ2-5; 7 nucleotides line up with TRBD1. Looked up from germline, CDR1 is SGHNT and CDR2 is YENEEA. The CDR3 extends over 13 amino acids. Trimming removed 5 bases from V and 5 bases from J; junction bases left unmatched: 5. The CDR3 coding sequence is TGTGCCAGCAGCCCCGGACAGGCGGAGACCCAGTACTTC. This sequence encodes CASSPGQAETQYF. Drawing the rest from reference TRBV11-3 and TRBJ2-5, the complete variable domain is EAGVVQSPRYKIIEKKQPVAFWCNPISGHNTLYWYLQNLGQGPELLIRYENEEAVDDSQLPKDRFSAERLKGVDSTLKIQPAELGDSAVYLCASSPGQAETQYFGPGTRLLVL.

This clone appeared a single time. The rearrangement joins TRBV9 to TRBJ2-5; no clear D gene. Germline V gene lookup returns CDR1 SGDLS and CDR2 YYNGEE. V was pared by 0 bases and J by 3 bases, with 9 bases between. The CDR3 covers 14 residues. CDR3 sequence reads: CASSVDVEKETQYF. Written as DNA, the CDR3 is TGTGCCAGCAGCGTAGACGTGGAGAAAGAGACCCAGTACTTC.

The chain recombines TRBV28 with TRBJ1-2, with D possibly matching TRBD1 (6 bases). The CDR3 is 15 residues long. Germline values: CDR1 MDHEN, CDR2 SYDVKM. The V gene lost 5 bases and the J gene lost 8 bases, with 21 bases spanning the gap. CDR3 region: CASSPYSGETVGYTF. CDR3 nucleotide sequence: TGTGCCAGCAGTCCGTACTCAGGGGAGACGGTAGGCTACACCTTC.

The rearrangement uses TRBV7-9 and TRBJ2-5; the match to TRBD2 covers 8 bases. In germline, CDR1 is SEHNR, CDR2 FQNEAQ (reference sequence). With 3 bases clipped from V and 1 base from J, the junction kept 16 bases outside the gene matches. The CDR3 covers 19 residues. The CDR3 bases are TGTGCCAGCAGCTTCCGCCAGACTAGCGCAATCCTGACCCAAGAGACCCAGTACTTC. Its translation: CASSFRQTSAILTQETQYF.

CDR3 sequence: CASSLLREVVYEQYF. CDR3 DNA: TGTGCCAGCAGTTTGCTACGGGAAGTGGTGTACGAGCAGTACTTC. V and J are TRBV28 and TRBJ2-7; TRBD2 is a possible D gene (5 bases). This CDR3 comprises 15 residues. The V gene's germline CDR1 is MDHEN and CDR2 SYDVKM. Between the trimmed V and J ends, which lost 3 bases and 4 bases, there was a span of 16 bases.

This sequence joins TRBV27 and TRBJ2-7; 9 nucleotides line up with TRBD2. The V gene end was trimmed by 4 bases and the J gene end by 3 bases; junction bases not matched to a gene: 7. Germline assignment: CDR1 MNHEY and CDR2 SMNVEV (reference sequence). CDR3 length equals 15 residues. CDR3 nucleotides: TGTGCCAGCAGTTGGGGGCTAGCGGGATTCTACGAGCAGTACTTC. This translates into CASSWGLAGFYEQYF.

V usage is TRBV2 and J usage is TRBJ2-3; no reliable D call. In germline, CDR1 is SNHLY, CDR2 FYNNEI. The V and J ends lost 7 bases and 1 base respectively, with 9 bases between them. This CDR3 spans 13 amino acids. For the CDR3, the DNA is TGTGCCAGCAATCTGGCCGGCACAGATACGCAGTATTTT. Its protein is CASNLAGTDTQYF.

CDR3 region: CASSVAPSGNTIYF. The CDR3 coding sequence is TGTGCCAGCAGCGTAGCGCCCAGTGGAAACACCATATATTTT. This chain links TRBV9 with TRBJ1-3; D is ambiguous. The CDR3 sequence is 14 residues long. The V gene's germline CDR1 is SGDLS and CDR2 YYNGEE. V shed 0 bases and J shed 3 bases, with 7 bases lying between them.

This clone was seen a single time. This chain links TRBV19 with TRBJ2-1; TRBD2 matches at 9 bases. This CDR3 is 14 amino acids long. Germline V lookup: CDR1 LNHDA, CDR2 SQIVND (reference sequence). J was trimmed by 8 bases and V by 3 bases; bases with no gene match: 5. The CDR3 bases are TGTGCCAGTAGTATCGTGCTAGCGGGACATGAGCAGTTCTTC. Its protein is CASSIVLAGHEQFF.

This clone was recorded only once. V and J are TRBV19 and TRBJ2-1; TRBD2 matches 9 bases. Germline trimming cut 6 bases from V and 5 bases from J; bases unmatched to any gene: 5. The length of the CDR3 is 14 residues. Looked up from germline, CDR1 is LNHDA and CDR2 is SQIVND (reference sequence). CDR3: CASSTGLANNEQFF. CDR3 nucleotides: TGTGCCAGTAGCACTGGACTAGCGAACAATGAGCAGTTCTTC.

The chain joins TRBV4-3 to TRBJ1-2; maybe TRBD1 (5 bases). This CDR3 contains 14 residues. The germline V gene has CDR1 LGHNA and CDR2 YSLEER. Trimming cost V 1 base and J 4 bases, with 10 bases left between them. The DNA of the CDR3 is TGCGCCAGCAGCCAAGCGGGGGGAATCTATGGCTACACCTTC. Translating gives CASSQAGGIYGYTF.

This clone was observed a handful of times. This sequence joins TRBV11-2 and TRBJ2-7; 9 bases align to TRBD2. Trimming cost V 0 bases and J 0 bases; bases outside gene matches: 9. Germline CDR1 and CDR2: SGHAT and FQNNGV. This CDR3 has 18 residues. CDR3 nucleotide sequence: TGTGCCAGCAGCTTAGAGGTTCCACTAGCGGGTCCCTCCTACGAGCAGTACTTC. Its protein product is CASSLEVPLAGPSYEQYF.